The TCR beta chain described here comes from a study of Ad26.COV2.S vaccination and SARS-CoV-2 variants. Regarding treatment: about 20 received Ad26.COV2.S at low or high dose, single or two shots; a few received placebo; per-sample allocation not given. It was on day 63 after the first vaccine or placebo injection that samples were taken. CDR1 is SEHNR and CDR2 is FQNEAQ in the germline V gene (reference sequence). The V and J ends lost 6 bases and 4 bases respectively, with 15 bases between them. The CDR3 length is 15 residues. TCRdb's copy holds only in-frame clones and misses some; the assay was immunoSEQ multiplex PCR. This table holds about 350,000 clones, 85% found once. This clone has ten or more counts.

The specimen was peripheral blood, collected in a trial of Ad26.COV2.S vaccine versus placebo. The clonotype originates from a person aged 18-60 years who received the Ad26.COV2.S COVID-19 vaccine or a placebo. The chain couples TRBV7-9 to TRBJ2-2; TRBD1 or TRBD2 may be the D gene (5 bases each). The CDR3 sequence: CASSPIGTSTGELFF. CDR3 DNA: TGTGCCAGCAGTCCTATCGGGACGAGCACCGGGGAGCTGTTTTTT.